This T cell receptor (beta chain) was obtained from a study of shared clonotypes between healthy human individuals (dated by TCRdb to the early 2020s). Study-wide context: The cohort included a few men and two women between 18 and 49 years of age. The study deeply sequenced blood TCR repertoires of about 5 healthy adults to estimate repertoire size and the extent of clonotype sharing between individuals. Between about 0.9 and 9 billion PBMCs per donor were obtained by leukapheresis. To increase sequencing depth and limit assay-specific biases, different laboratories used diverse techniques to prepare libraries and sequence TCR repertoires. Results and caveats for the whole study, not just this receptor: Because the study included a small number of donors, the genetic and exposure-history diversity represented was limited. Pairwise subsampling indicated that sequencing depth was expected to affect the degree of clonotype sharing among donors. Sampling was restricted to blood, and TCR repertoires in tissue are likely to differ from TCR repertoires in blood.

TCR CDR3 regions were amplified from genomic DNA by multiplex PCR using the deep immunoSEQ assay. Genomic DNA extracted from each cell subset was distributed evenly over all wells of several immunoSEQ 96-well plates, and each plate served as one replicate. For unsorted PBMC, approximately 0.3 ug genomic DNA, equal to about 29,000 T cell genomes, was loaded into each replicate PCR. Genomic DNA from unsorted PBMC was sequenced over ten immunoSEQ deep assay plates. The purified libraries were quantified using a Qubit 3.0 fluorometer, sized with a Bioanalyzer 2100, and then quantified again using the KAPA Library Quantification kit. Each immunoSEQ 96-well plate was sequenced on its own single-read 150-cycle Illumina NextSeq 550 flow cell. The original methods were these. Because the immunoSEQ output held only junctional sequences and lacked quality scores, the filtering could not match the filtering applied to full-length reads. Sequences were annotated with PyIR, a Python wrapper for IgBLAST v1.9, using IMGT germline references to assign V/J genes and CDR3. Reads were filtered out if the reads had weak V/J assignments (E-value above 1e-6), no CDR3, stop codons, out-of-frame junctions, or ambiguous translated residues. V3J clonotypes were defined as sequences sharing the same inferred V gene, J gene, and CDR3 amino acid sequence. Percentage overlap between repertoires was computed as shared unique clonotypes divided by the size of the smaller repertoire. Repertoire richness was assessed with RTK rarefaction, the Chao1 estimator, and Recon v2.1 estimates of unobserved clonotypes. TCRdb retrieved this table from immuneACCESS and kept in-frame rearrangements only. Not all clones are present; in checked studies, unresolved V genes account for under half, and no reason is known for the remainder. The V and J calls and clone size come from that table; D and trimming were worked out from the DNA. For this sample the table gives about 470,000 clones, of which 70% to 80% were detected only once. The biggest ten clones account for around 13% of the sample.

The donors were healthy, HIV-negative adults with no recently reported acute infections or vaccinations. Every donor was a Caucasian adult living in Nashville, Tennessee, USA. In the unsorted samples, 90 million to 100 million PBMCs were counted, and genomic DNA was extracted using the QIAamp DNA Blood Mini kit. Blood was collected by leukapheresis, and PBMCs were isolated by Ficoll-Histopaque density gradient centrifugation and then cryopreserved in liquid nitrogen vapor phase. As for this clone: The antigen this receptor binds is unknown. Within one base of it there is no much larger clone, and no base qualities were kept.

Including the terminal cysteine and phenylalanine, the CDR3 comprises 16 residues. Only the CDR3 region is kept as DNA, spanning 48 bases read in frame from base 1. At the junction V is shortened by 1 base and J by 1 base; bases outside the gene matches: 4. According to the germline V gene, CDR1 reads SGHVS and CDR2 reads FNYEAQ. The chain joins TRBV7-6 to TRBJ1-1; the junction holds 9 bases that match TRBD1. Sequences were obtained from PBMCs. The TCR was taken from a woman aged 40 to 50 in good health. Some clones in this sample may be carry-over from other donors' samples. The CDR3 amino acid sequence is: CASSLGPGQGNTEAFF. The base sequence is TGTGCCAGCAGCTTAGGACCGGGACAGGGGAACACTGAAGCTTTCTTT. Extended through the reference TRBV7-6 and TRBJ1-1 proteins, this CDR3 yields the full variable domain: GAGVSQSPRYKVTKRGQDVALRCDPISGHVSLYWYRQALGQGPEFLTYFNYEAQQDKSGLPNDRFSAERPEGSISTLTIQRTEQRDSAMYRCASSLGPGQGNTEAFFGQGTRLTVV.